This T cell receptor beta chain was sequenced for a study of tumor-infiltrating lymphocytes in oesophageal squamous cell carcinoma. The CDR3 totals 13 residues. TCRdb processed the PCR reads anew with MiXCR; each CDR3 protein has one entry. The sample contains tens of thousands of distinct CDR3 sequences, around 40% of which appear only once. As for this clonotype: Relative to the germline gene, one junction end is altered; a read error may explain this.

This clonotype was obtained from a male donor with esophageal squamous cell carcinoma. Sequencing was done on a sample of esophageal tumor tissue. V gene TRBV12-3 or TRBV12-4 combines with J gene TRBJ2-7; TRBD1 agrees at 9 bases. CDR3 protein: CASSPGQGTPLHF. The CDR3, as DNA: TGTGCCAGCAGTCCAGGACAGGGGACACCCCTCCACTTC.